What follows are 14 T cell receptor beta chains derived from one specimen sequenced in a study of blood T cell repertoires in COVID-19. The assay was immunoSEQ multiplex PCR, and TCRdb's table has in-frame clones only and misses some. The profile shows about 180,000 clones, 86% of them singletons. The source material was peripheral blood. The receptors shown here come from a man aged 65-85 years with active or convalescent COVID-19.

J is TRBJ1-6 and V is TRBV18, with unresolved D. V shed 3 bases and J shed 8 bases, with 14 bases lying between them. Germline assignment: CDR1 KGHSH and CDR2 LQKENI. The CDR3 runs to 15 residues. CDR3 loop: CASSPGVVGDSPLHF. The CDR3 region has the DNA TGTGCCAGCTCACCTGGGGTGGTCGGGGATTCACCCCTCCACTTT.

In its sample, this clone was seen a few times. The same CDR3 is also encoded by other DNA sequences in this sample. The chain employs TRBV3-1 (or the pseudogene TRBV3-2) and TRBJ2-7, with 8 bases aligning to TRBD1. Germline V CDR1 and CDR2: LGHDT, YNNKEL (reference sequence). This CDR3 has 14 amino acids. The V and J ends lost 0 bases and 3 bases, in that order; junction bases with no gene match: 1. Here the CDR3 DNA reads TGTGCCAGCAGCCAAGACGGGACAGGCTACGAGCAGTACTTC. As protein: CASSQDGTGYEQYF.

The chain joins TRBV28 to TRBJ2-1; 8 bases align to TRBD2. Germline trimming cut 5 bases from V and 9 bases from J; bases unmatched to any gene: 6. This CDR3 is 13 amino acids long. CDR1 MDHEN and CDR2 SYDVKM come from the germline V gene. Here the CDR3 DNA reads TGTGCCAGCAGTCCGGGACTAGGTGTTGAGCAGTTCTTC. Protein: CASSPGLGVEQFF.

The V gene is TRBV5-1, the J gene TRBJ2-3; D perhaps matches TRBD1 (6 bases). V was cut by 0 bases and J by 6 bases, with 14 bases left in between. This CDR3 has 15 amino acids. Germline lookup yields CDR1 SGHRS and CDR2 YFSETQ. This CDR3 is CASSLAHREEDTQYF. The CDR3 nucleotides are TGCGCCAGCAGCTTGGCCCACAGGGAAGAGGATACGCAGTATTTT.

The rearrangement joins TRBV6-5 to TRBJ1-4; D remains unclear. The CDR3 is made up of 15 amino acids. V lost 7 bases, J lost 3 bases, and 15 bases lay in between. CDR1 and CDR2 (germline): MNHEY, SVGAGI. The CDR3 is CASTTIHGANEKLFF. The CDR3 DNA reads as TGTGCCAGCACGACTATTCACGGGGCTAATGAAAAACTGTTTTTT.

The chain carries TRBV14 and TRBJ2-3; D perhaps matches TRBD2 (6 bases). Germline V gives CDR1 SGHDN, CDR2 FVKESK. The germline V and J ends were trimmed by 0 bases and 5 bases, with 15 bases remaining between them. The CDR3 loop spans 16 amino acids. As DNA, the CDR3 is TGTGCCAGCAGCCAAGATTGGGTCGGGAGAATAGATACGCAGTATTTT. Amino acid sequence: CASSQDWVGRIDTQYF.

The CDR3 loop reads CASSQDYTGGNYGYTF. For the CDR3, the DNA is TGCGCCAGCAGCCAAGATTATACAGGGGGCAACTATGGCTACACCTTC. The chain combines TRBV4-3 with TRBJ1-2; 9 bases match TRBD1. The germline CDR1 and CDR2 sequences are LGHNA and YSLEER. After removal of 0 bases from V and 2 bases from J, the junction contained 4 bases not matched to a gene. The CDR3 has 16 amino acids.

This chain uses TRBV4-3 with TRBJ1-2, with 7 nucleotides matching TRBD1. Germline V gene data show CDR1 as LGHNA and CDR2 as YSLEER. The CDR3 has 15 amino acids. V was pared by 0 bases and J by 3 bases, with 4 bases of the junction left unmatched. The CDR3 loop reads CASSQETGSYYGYTF. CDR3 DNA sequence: TGCGCCAGCAGCCAAGAGACAGGGTCATACTATGGCTACACCTTC.

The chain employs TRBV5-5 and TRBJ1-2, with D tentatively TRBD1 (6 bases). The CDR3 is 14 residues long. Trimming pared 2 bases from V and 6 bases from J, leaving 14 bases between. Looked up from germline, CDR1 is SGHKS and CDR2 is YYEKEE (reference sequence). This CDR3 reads CASSFGAGAHGYTF. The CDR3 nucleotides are TGTGCCAGCAGCTTCGGGGCGGGGGCTCATGGCTACACCTTC.

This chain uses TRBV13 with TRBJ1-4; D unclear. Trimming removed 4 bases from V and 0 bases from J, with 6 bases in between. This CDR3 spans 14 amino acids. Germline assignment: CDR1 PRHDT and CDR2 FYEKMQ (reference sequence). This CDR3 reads CASSWSATNEKLFF. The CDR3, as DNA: TGTGCCAGCAGCTGGAGTGCAACTAATGAAAAACTGTTTTTT.

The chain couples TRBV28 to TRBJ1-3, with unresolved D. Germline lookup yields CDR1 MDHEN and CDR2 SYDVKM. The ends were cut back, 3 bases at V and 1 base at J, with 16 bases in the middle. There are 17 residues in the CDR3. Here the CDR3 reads CASSFAWRTISGNTIYF. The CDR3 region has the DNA TGTGCCAGCAGTTTCGCGTGGAGGACGATTTCTGGAAACACCATATATTTT.

The CDR3 here is CSVFRGQGSNTEAFF. Here the CDR3 DNA reads TGCAGCGTTTTCCGGGGACAGGGATCGAACACTGAAGCTTTCTTT. This sequence joins TRBV29-1 and TRBJ1-1, with 9 nucleotides matching TRBD1. With 5 bases clipped from V and 1 base from J, the junction kept 8 bases outside the gene matches. CDR1 is SQVTM, CDR2 ANQGSEA, per germline. The CDR3 runs to 15 residues. The whole variable domain, remainder taken from reference TRBV29-1 and TRBJ1-1, is SAVISQKPSRDICQRGTSLTIQCQVDSQVTMMFWYRQQPGQSLTLIATANQGSEATYESGFVIDKFPISRPNLTFSTLTVSNMSPEDSSIYLCSVFRGQGSNTEAFFGQGTRLTVV.

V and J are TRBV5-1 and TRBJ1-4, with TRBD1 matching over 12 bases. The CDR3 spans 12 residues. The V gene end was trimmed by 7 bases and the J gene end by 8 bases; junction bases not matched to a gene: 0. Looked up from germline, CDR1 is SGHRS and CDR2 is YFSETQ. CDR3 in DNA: TGCGCCAGCGGGACAGGGGGCGAAAAACTGTTTTTT. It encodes CASGTGGEKLFF.

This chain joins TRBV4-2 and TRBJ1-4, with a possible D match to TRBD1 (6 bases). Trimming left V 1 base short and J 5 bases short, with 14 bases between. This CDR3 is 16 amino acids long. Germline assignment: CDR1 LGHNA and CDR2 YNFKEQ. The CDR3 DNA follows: TGTGCCAGCAGCCAAGGAACGACAGGCCCCAATGAAAAACTGTTTTTT. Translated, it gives CASSQGTTGPNEKLFF.